Following are 25 T cell receptor beta chains from one sample sequenced in a study of T cell responses to AZD1222 COVID-19 vaccine (dated by TCRdb to about 2021). To prepare the library, the immunoSEQ multiplex PCR assay was applied. As stored in TCRdb, this immuneACCESS dataset retains in-frame rearrangements with V and J assigned. A fraction of the clones does not appear; measured against another copy, unresolved V genes explain less than half of the discrepancy, and the remainder lacks a known reason. The sample table records roughly 120,000 clones; roughly 90% of these occur just once. The ten most abundant clones make up more than 6% of the sample. Interpreted using the paper, the time point label stands for: about 28 days (+/-7) after the second vaccine dose. The sample here was peripheral blood, taken 28 days after the second AZD1222 dose. These receptor sequences come from an adult who received the AZD1222 COVID-19 vaccine.

The chain uses TRBV5-1 and TRBJ2-1; D might be TRBD2 (6 bases). With 5 bases removed from V and 5 bases from J, the gap between germline ends came to 14 bases. The germline V gene encodes CDR1 SGHRS and CDR2 YFSETQ. The CDR3 spans 14 residues. The chain's CDR3 is CASSWLADHNEQFF. The CDR3 DNA is TGCGCCAGCAGTTGGTTAGCGGACCACAATGAGCAGTTCTTC.

The chain uses TRBV21-1 and TRBJ1-2; TRBD1, the D gene given by the table, was not confirmed from the DNA. TRBV21-1 is a documented pseudogene. The CDR3 has 13 residues. The CDR3 here is CASSTPDSYGYTF. In DNA form, the CDR3 reads TGTGCCAGCAGCACCCCTGACAGCTATGGCTACACCTTC.

This clone was picked up a small number of times. The CDR3 here is CASSLVTNTEAFF. CDR3 in DNA: TGTGCCAGCAGCTTAGTGACCAACACTGAAGCTTTCTTT. V usage is TRBV7-9 and J usage is TRBJ1-1; D unresolved. The CDR3 totals 13 residues. Germline CDR1 SEHNR, CDR2 FQNEAQ (reference sequence). Between the trimmed V and J ends, which lost 1 base and 2 bases, there was a span of 5 bases. Full variable domain (rest looked up from reference TRBV7-9 and TRBJ1-1): DTGVSQNPRHKITKRGQNVTFRCDPISEHNRLYWYRQTLGQGPEFLTYFQNEAQLEKSRLLSDRFSAERPKGSFSTLEIQRTEQGDSAMYLCASSLVTNTEAFFGQGTRLTVV.

The chain couples TRBV7-2 to TRBJ2-3, with 8 bases fitting TRBD2. V lost 4 bases and J lost 4; bases outside the gene matches: 7. Germline V gene lookup returns CDR1 SGHTA and CDR2 FQGNSA. The CDR3 extends over 15 amino acids. The DNA for the CDR3 is TGTGCCAGCAGCTCAGGCGGGGGGTCGGCAGATACGCAGTATTTT. Translation: CASSSGGGSADTQYF.

The CDR3, as DNA: TGTGCCAGCAGGGCAGGGTTTTTAACCTATGGCTACACCTTC. Translated, it gives CASRAGFLTYGYTF. The gene calls are TRBV2 and TRBJ1-2; TRBD1 might be the D (5 bases). This CDR3 is 14 amino acids long. CDR1 is SNHLY, CDR2 FYNNEI, per germline. Trimming stripped 6 bases from V and 4 bases from J, with 15 bases between.

The V gene is TRBV7-9, the J gene TRBJ1-2; possibly TRBD1 for D (5 bases). CDR3 length: 15 residues. In germline, CDR1 is SEHNR, CDR2 FQNEAQ (reference sequence). Trimming pared 1 base from V and 6 bases from J, leaving 15 bases between. The CDR3 loop is CASSLGQGADHGYTF. CDR3 bases: TGTGCCAGCAGCTTAGGCCAAGGGGCGGACCATGGCTACACCTTC.

The J gene is TRBJ1-5, the V gene TRBV7-9; TRBD1 aligns across 7 bases. This CDR3 is 17 amino acids long. The ends lost 4 bases at V and 3 bases at J; junction bases unmatched: 12. Per the germline V gene, CDR1 is SEHNR and CDR2 is FQNEAQ (reference sequence). The CDR3 DNA follows: TGTGCCAGCAGCTCTACAGCAGGGGACAGCACCAATCAGCCCCAGCATTTT. Encoded protein: CASSSTAGDSTNQPQHF.

This clone was observed a single time. The chain combines TRBV7-9 with TRBJ2-4; a possible D gene is TRBD2 (6 bases). CDR3 length: 19 amino acids. V lost 0 bases and J lost 0, with 18 bases in between. CDR1 is SEHNR and CDR2 is FQNEAQ in the germline V gene (reference sequence). The CDR3 reads CASSLARGPILIAKNIQYF. The CDR3 DNA is TGTGCCAGCAGCTTAGCGCGGGGCCCGATCCTTATAGCCAAAAACATTCAGTACTTC.

The chain employs TRBV15 and TRBJ1-3; possible D gene TRBD1, 6 bases. The germline gives CDR1 LNHNV, CDR2 YYDKDF (reference sequence). V gave up 1 base and J gave up 2 bases, with 12 bases separating them. CDR3 length: 16 residues. The CDR3 coding sequence is TGTGCCACCAGCAGAGTTTCGGGGGGCACTGGAAACACCATATATTTT. Translation: CATSRVSGGTGNTIYF.

V and J are TRBV5-4 and TRBJ2-6, with a weak D call TRBD1 (6 bases). Trimming stripped 4 bases from V and 12 bases from J, with 20 bases between. CDR3 length equals 15 residues. CDR1 is SGHNT and CDR2 is YYREEE in the germline V gene (reference sequence). The CDR3 loop reads CASSNPDSLLVVLTF. CDR3 bases: TGTGCCAGCAGCAACCCGGACAGCCTCTTAGTCGTCCTGACTTTC.

The chain recombines TRBV29-1 with TRBJ2-5; D perhaps matches TRBD1 (6 bases). Germline CDR1 reads SQVTM; CDR2 reads ANQGSEA. This CDR3 spans 13 amino acids. Trimming cost V 6 bases and J 5 bases, with 16 bases left between them. The CDR3 spells CSVGSGEVETQYF. CDR3 DNA: TGCAGCGTAGGCTCAGGGGAAGTGGAGACCCAGTACTTC.

The chain is built from TRBV13 and TRBJ1-1; a weak D match, TRBD1 (6 bases). There are 15 residues in the CDR3. CDR1 PRHDT and CDR2 FYEKMQ come from the germline V gene (reference sequence). Trimming stripped 2 bases from V and 0 bases from J, with 10 bases between. CDR3 in DNA: TGTGCCAGCAGCTTACAGGGGCGATTGAACACTGAAGCTTTCTTT. Amino acid sequence: CASSLQGRLNTEAFF.

The chain links TRBV5-6 to TRBJ2-7; no clear D gene. The CDR3 is 13 amino acids. V shed 1 base and J shed 7 bases, with 12 bases lying between them. Germline loops: CDR1 SGHDT, CDR2 YYEEEE. CDR3 bases: TGTGCCAGCAGCTTGAGCCTGACTGCGGAGCAGTACTTC. Protein sequence: CASSLSLTAEQYF.

This clone appeared once. The CDR3 coding sequence is TGTGCCAGCAGCCGGGACAGGGCTAATGAAAAACTGTTTTTT. Translated, it gives CASSRDRANEKLFF. V gene TRBV7-2 combines with J gene TRBJ1-4; 9 bases are shared with TRBD1. CDR3 length: 14 amino acids. The V gene's germline CDR1 is SGHTA and CDR2 FQGNSA. The V segment lost 5 bases and the J segment 3 bases; nucleotides outside the gene matches: 1.

J is TRBJ1-1 and V is TRBV27; TRBD1 might be the D (6 bases). Between the trimmed V and J ends, which lost 5 bases and 5 bases, there was a span of 18 bases. The CDR3 contains 15 residues. The germline gives CDR1 MNHEY, CDR2 SMNVEV (reference sequence). The CDR3 nucleotides are TGTGCCAGCAGTACTCTACAGGGCGGGGGAACTGAAGCTTTCTTT. Translated: CASSTLQGGGTEAFF.

This clone appeared a single time. The CDR3 here is CASSQGLAGGPSYNEQFF. As DNA, the CDR3 is TGTGCCAGCAGCCAGGGTCTAGCGGGAGGGCCGTCCTACAATGAGCAGTTCTTC. The chain uses TRBV3-1 (or the pseudogene TRBV3-2) and TRBJ2-1; 12 bases fit TRBD2. CDR3 size: 18 residues. J was trimmed by 1 base and V by 3 bases; bases with no gene match: 7. Germline V gives CDR1 LGHDT, CDR2 YNNKEL (reference sequence).

V is TRBV9 and J is TRBJ1-2; D call uncertain. Trimming took 4 bases from V and 3 from J, leaving 19 bases between them. The CDR3 is made up of 16 amino acids. Germline V lookup: CDR1 SGDLS, CDR2 YYNGEE. The CDR3 spells CASSPEQAPRDYGYTF. Here the CDR3 DNA reads TGTGCCAGCAGCCCAGAGCAGGCCCCGAGGGACTATGGCTACACCTTC.

The gene calls are TRBV2 and TRBJ1-5, with D hard to call. There are 15 residues in the CDR3. V lost 7 bases and J 0 bases, leaving 13 bases between the germline ends. The germline CDR1 and CDR2 sequences are SNHLY and FYNNEI. The CDR3 nucleotides are TGTGCCAGCACCCTGACAATTGATAGCAATCAGCCCCAGCATTTT. Its translation: CASTLTIDSNQPQHF.

V usage is TRBV28 and J usage is TRBJ1-5; D is undetermined. Germline V gene sequence: CDR1 MDHEN, CDR2 SYDVKM. The CDR3 consists of 16 residues. Trimming shortened V by 3 bases and J by 0 bases, and 12 bases separated the two germline ends. The CDR3 loop is CASSFQRGYSNQPQHF. The DNA of the CDR3 is TGTGCCAGCAGTTTTCAGCGGGGATATAGCAATCAGCCCCAGCATTTT. The variable domain in full, with the rest retrieved from reference TRBV28 and TRBJ1-5, is DVKVTQSSRYLVKRTGEKVFLECVQDMDHENMFWYRQDPGLGLRLIYFSYDVKMKEKGDIPEGYSVSREKKERFSLILESASTNQTSMYLCASSFQRGYSNQPQHFGDGTRLSIL.

The genes are TRBV13 and TRBJ2-7, with 9 bases that match TRBD2. Trimming took 0 bases from V and 3 from J; bases not matched to a gene: 21. Germline V gene data show CDR1 as PRHDT and CDR2 as FYEKMQ (reference sequence). The CDR3 spans 21 residues. CDR3 protein: CASSLGSTGQGASGDRYEQYF. The DNA for the CDR3 is TGTGCCAGCAGCTTAGGGTCTACAGGGCAAGGCGCTAGCGGGGACCGCTACGAGCAGTACTTC. Full variable domain (rest looked up from reference TRBV13 and TRBJ2-7): AAGVIQSPRHLIKEKRETATLKCYPIPRHDTVYWYQQGPGQDPQFLISFYEKMQSDKGSIPDRFSAQQFSDYHSELNMSSLELGDSALYFCASSLGSTGQGASGDRYEQYFGPGTRLTVT.

The chain employs TRBV28 and TRBJ1-3; maybe TRBD1 (5 bases). The CDR3 contains 17 residues. V was shortened by 9 bases and J by 0 bases, with 21 bases between the two germline ends. Germline lookup yields CDR1 MDHEN and CDR2 SYDVKM. The CDR3 spells CASTPPYRPSSGNTIYF. The CDR3 DNA sequence: TGTGCCAGTACCCCCCCCTACAGGCCGAGCTCTGGAAACACCATATATTTT.

The chain employs TRBV4-1 and TRBJ1-4, with TRBD1 matching over 11 bases. Germline CDR1 MGHRA, CDR2 YSYEKL. The CDR3 is 18 residues long. V lost 2 bases to trimming and J lost 5 bases; unmatched junction nucleotides: 10. In DNA, the CDR3 is TGCGCCAGCAGCCAAACGGGACAGGGGGTCGGGGGCAATGAAAAACTGTTTTTT. Amino acid sequence: CASSQTGQGVGGNEKLFF.

This clone showed up just once. The J gene is TRBJ1-4, the V gene TRBV6-4; D call uncertain. V was trimmed by 8 bases and J by 8 bases, leaving 12 bases between them. The germline CDR1 and CDR2 sequences are MRHNA and SNTAGT. The CDR3 is made up of 12 amino acids. For the CDR3, the DNA is TGTGCCAGCGGGCAGGTGGGCGAAAAACTGTTTTTT. Its translation is CASGQVGEKLFF.

This sequence joins TRBV11-2 and TRBJ1-2, with 9 bases lining up with TRBD1. V was clipped by 4 bases and J by 7 bases; unmatched bases: 7. Germline CDR1 reads SGHAT; CDR2 reads FQNNGV. The CDR3 consists of 14 residues. The CDR3 here is CASSWDRESSGYTF. As DNA, the CDR3 is TGTGCCAGCAGCTGGGACAGGGAGTCAAGTGGCTACACCTTC.

The V and J genes are TRBV2 and TRBJ2-3, with D unclear. Germline CDR1 reads SNHLY; CDR2 reads FYNNEI. CDR3 length: 15 residues. V was pared by 4 bases and J by 2 bases, with 13 bases between. CDR3 residues: CASSGQAASTDTQYF. CDR3 nucleotide sequence: TGTGCCAGCAGTGGGCAGGCAGCCTCCACAGATACGCAGTATTTT.